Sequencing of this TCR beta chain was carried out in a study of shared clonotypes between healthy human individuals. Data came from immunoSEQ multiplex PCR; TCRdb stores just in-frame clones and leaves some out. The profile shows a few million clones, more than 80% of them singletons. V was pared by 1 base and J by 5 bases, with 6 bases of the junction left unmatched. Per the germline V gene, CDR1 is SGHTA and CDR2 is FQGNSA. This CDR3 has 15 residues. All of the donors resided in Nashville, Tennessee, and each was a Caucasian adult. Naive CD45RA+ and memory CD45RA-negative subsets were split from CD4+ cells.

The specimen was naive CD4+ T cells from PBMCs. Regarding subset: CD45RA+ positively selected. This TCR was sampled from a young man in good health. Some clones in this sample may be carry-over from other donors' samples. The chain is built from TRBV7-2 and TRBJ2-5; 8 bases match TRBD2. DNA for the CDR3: TGTGCCAGCAGCTTAGTGATACGGGAGGGTGAGACCCAGTACTTC. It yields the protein CASSLVIREGETQYF.